This T cell receptor beta chain is from a study of CD8 T cells in ankylosing spondylitis. TCRdb passed the 5' RACE reads through MiXCR, listing each CDR3 protein once. Of 250,000 to 300,000 distinct CDR3 sequences in the sample, around 20% were seen once. This clonotype was seen a handful of times. Its antigen remains unidentified. Study-level results: Earlier authors reported some of these motif variants in reactive arthritis synovial fluid and blood. Fewer than 10 highly homologous variants made up a TCR beta motif that seemed to typify ankylosing spondylitis blood.

This receptor was taken from a male donor with ankylosing spondylitis or in good health (not recorded which). The sequenced sample consisted of blood, either unsorted or a sorted T cell fraction (not recorded which).

The CDR3 protein is CASSSQYTEAFF. The DNA for the CDR3 is TGTGCCAGCAGCTCCCAGTACACTGAAGCTTTCTTT. This chain links TRBV5-6 with TRBJ1-1; D ambiguous. Germline CDR1 reads SGHDT; CDR2 reads YYEEEE. This CDR3 is built from 12 residues. The V end was cut by 3 bases, the J end by 3 bases, with 6 bases between.